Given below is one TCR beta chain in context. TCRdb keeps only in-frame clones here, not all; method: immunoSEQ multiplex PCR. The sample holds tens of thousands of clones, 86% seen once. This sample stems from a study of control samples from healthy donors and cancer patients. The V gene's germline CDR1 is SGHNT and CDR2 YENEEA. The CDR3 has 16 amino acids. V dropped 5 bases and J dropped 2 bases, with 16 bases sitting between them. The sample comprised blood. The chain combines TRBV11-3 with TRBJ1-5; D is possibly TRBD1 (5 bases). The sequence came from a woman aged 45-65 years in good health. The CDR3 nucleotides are TGTGCCAGCAGCCCCGGGTACAGCAGGGGCAATCAGCCCCAGCATTTT. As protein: CASSPGYSRGNQPQHF. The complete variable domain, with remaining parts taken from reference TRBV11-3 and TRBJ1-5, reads EAGVVQSPRYKIIEKKQPVAFWCNPISGHNTLYWYLQNLGQGPELLIRYENEEAVDDSQLPKDRFSAERLKGVDSTLKIQPAELGDSAVYLCASSPGYSRGNQPQHFGDGTRLSIL.